Listed below are T cell receptor beta chains from one sample, sequenced in a study of shared clonotypes between healthy human individuals. Data came from immunoSEQ multiplex PCR; TCRdb stores just in-frame clones and leaves some out. Of roughly 2.1 million clones in the sample, roughly 91% are singletons; the top ten hold about 1.8%. Specimen: naive CD8+ T cells from PBMCs. These receptors came from a man aged 18 to 29 in good health. Some clones in this sample may be carry-over from other donors' samples. CDR3s leave out the opening cysteine and the closing phenylalanine or tryptophan. The D gene is left open where the match is weak.

TRBV14	TRBD2	TRBJ2-1	ASSPVGGVPWDEQF
TRBV19	TRBD1	TRBJ2-7	ATKLGTGDSYEQY
TRBV11-2	.	TRBJ1-3	ASSLDWLQGSSGNTIY
TRBV2	.	TRBJ1-1	ASIPWPGEMNTEAF
TRBV27	.	TRBJ1-5	ASSLLGNQPQH
TRBV15	.	TRBJ2-6	ATSSAGEGPGANVLT
TRBV14	.	TRBJ2-7	ASSQGAEQY
TRBV7-2	TRBD2	TRBJ2-1	ASSSRTSGRYNEQF
TRBV19	TRBD1	TRBJ1-4	ASSERGPGGKLF
TRBV13	.	TRBJ2-1	ASSLGLGSSYNEQF
TRBV13	TRBD2	TRBJ2-1	ASSFALAVLYNEQF
TRBV7-9	.	TRBJ1-1	ASSSFGNTEAF
TRBV5-8	.	TRBJ1-1	ASPTTENTEAF
TRBV28	TRBD1	TRBJ2-5	ASSFRTGLQETQY
TRBV9	TRBD2	TRBJ2-3	ASSVPSGRADTDTQY
TRBV19	.	TRBJ2-7	ASSTEVSYEQY
TRBV10-3	TRBD2	TRBJ2-3	AYSPGLAGGTDTQY
TRBV6-5	.	TRBJ2-7	ATQLGPRASYEQY